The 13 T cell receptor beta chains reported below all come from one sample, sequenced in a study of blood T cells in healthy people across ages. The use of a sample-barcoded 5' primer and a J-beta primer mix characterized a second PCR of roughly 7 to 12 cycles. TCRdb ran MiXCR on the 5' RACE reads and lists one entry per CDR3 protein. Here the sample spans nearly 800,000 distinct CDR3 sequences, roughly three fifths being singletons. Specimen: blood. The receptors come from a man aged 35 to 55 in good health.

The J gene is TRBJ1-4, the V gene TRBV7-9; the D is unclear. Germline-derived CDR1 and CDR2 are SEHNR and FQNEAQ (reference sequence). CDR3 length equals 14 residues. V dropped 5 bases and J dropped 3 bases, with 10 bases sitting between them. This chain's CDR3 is CASSPDSANEKLFF. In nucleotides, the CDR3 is TGTGCCAGCAGCCCCGACTCGGCTAATGAAAAACTGTTTTTT.

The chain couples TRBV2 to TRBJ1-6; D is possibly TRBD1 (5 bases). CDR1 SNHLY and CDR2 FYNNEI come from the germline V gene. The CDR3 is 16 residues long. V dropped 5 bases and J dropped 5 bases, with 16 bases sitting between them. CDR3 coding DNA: TGTGCCAGCAGTATGCAGGGTATTTCCCATAATTCACCCCTCCACTTT. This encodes CASSMQGISHNSPLHF.

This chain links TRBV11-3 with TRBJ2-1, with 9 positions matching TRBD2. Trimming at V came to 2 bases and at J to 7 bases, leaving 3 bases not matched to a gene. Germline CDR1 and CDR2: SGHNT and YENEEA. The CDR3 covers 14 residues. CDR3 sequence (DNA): TGTGCCAGCAGCTTACTAGCGGGGAAGAATGAGCAGTTCTTC. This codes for CASSLLAGKNEQFF. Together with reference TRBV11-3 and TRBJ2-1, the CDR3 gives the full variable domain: EAGVVQSPRYKIIEKKQPVAFWCNPISGHNTLYWYLQNLGQGPELLIRYENEEAVDDSQLPKDRFSAERLKGVDSTLKIQPAELGDSAVYLCASSLLAGKNEQFFGPGTRLTVL.

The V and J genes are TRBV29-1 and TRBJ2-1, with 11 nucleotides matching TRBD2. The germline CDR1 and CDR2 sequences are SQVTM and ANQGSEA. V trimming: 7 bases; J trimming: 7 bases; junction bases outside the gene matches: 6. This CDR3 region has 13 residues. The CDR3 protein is CSAIAGGRNEQFF. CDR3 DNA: TGCAGCGCGATAGCGGGAGGGCGTAATGAGCAGTTCTTC.

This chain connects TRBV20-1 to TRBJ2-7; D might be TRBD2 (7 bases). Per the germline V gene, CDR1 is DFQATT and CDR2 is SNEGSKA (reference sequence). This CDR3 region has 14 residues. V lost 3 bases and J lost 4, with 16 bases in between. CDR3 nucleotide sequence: TGCAGTGCTAGTTTAGGGGGAGGGCCATACGAGCAGTACTTC. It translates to CSASLGGGPYEQYF.

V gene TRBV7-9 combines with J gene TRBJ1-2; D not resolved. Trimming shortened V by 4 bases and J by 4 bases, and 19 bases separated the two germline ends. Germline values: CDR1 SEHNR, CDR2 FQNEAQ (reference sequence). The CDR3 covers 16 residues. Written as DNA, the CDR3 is TGTGCCAGCAGCTCCGGCTCCACCGCCCTGCCCTATGGCTACACCTTC. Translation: CASSSGSTALPYGYTF. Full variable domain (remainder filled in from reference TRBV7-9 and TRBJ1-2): DTGVSQNPRHKITKRGQNVTFRCDPISEHNRLYWYRQTLGQGPEFLTYFQNEAQLEKSRLLSDRFSAERPKGSFSTLEIQRTEQGDSAMYLCASSSGSTALPYGYTFGSGTRLTVV.

This chain's CDR3 is CASSLAGTGIVNEQFF. Written as DNA, the CDR3 is TGCGCCAGCAGCTTGGCCGGGACAGGGATTGTCAATGAGCAGTTCTTC. This chain links TRBV5-1 with TRBJ2-1; 9 nucleotides align to TRBD1. CDR1 is SGHRS and CDR2 is YFSETQ in the germline V gene. The CDR3 totals 16 residues. The V segment lost 0 bases and the J segment 6 bases; nucleotides outside the gene matches: 7.

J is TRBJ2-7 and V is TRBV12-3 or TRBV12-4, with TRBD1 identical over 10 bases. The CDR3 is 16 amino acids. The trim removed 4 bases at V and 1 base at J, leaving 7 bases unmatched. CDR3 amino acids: CASSSDRGTYSYEQYF. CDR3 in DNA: TGTGCCAGCAGTTCGGACAGGGGGACGTATTCCTACGAGCAGTACTTC.

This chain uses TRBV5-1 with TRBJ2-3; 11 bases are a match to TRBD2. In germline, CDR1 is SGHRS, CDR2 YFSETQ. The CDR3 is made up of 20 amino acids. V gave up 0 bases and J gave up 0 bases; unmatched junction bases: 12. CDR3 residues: CASSLVGLAGGSSSTDTQYF. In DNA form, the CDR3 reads TGCGCCAGCAGCTTGGTCGGGCTAGCGGGGGGAAGCTCTAGCACAGATACGCAGTATTTT.

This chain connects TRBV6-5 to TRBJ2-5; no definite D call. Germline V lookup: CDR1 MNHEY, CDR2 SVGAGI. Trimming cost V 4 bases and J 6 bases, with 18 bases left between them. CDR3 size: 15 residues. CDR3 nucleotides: TGTGCCAGCAGTTCTCCCTTTAGTGGCTGGCAGACCCAGTACTTC. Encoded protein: CASSSPFSGWQTQYF.

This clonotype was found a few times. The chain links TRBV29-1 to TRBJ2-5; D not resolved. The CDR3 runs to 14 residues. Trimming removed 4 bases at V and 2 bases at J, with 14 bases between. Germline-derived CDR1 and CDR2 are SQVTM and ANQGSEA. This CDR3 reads CSVGVSGSQETQYF. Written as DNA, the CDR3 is TGCAGCGTTGGGGTGTCGGGCAGTCAAGAGACCCAGTACTTC. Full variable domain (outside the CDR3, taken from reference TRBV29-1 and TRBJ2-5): SAVISQKPSRDICQRGTSLTIQCQVDSQVTMMFWYRQQPGQSLTLIATANQGSEATYESGFVIDKFPISRPNLTFSTLTVSNMSPEDSSIYLCSVGVSGSQETQYFGPGTRLLVL.

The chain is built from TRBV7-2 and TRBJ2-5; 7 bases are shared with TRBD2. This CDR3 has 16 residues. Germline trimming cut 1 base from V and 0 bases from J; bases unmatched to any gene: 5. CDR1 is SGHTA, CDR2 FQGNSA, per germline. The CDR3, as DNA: TGTGCCAGCAGCTTAGGTTTGACTAGCTACCAAGAGACCCAGTACTTC. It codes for CASSLGLTSYQETQYF.

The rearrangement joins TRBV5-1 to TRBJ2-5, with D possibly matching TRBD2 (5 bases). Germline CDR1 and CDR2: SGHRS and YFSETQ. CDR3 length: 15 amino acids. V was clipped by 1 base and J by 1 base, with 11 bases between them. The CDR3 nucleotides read TGCGCCAGCAGCTTGAGCGGACGGCCCCAAGAGACCCAGTACTTC. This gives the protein CASSLSGRPQETQYF.